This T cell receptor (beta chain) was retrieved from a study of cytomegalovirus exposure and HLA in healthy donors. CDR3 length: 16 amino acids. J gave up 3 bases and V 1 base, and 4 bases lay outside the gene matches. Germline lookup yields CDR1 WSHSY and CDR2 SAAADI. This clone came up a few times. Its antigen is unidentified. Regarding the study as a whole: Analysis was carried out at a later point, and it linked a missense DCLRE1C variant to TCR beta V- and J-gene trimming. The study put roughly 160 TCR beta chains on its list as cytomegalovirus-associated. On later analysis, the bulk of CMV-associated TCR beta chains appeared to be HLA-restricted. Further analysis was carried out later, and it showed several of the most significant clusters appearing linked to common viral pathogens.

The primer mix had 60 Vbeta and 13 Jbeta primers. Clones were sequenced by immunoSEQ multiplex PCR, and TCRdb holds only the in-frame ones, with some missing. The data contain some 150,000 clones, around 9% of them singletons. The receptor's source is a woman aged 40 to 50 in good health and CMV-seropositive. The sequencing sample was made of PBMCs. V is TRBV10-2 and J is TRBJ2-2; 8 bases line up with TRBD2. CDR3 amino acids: CASSELIAGHTGELFF. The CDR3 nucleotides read TGCGCCAGCAGTGAGTTAATAGCGGGACACACCGGGGAGCTGTTTTTT.